Following are 26 T cell receptor beta chains from one sample sequenced in a study of blood T cell repertoires in COVID-19. Sequencing used immunoSEQ multiplex PCR; TCRdb keeps in-frame clones, though not all of them. The sample lists around 300,000 clones, around 88% occurring once. The sequencing input was peripheral blood. These receptors were obtained from a woman aged 70-85 years with COVID-19, enrolled during active disease.

The rearrangement links TRBV19 to TRBJ1-2; TRBD1 is a possible D gene (5 bases). There are 15 residues in the CDR3. Germline V gene data show CDR1 as LNHDA and CDR2 as SQIVND (reference sequence). V shed 0 bases and J shed 2 bases, with 10 bases lying between them. This chain's CDR3 is CASSIDAGGNYGYTF. CDR3 in DNA: TGTGCCAGTAGTATAGATGCCGGGGGAAACTATGGCTACACCTTC.

This chain joins TRBV30 and TRBJ2-7; 7 nucleotides align to TRBD2. Germline trimming cut 4 bases from V and 0 bases from J; bases unmatched to any gene: 3. This CDR3 is 13 amino acids long. CDR1 and CDR2 (germline): GTSNPN, SVGIG (reference sequence). The CDR3 nucleotides read TGTGCCTGGACAGGGACTACCTCCTACGAGCAGTACTTC. Amino acid sequence: CAWTGTTSYEQYF.

Points on this clone: Other DNA sequences in the same sample also yield this CDR3. The chain carries TRBV9 and TRBJ1-6; no clear D gene. The CDR3 sequence is 16 residues long. Germline lookup yields CDR1 SGDLS and CDR2 YYNGEE. Trimming took off 2 bases at V and 0 bases at J, with 9 bases between the two ends. CDR3 sequence reads: CASSVDGSSYNSPLHF. CDR3 DNA sequence: TGTGCCAGCAGCGTTGACGGGAGCTCCTATAATTCACCCCTCCACTTT.

This rearrangement joins TRBV30 to TRBJ2-7; 8 nucleotides align to TRBD1. The ends lost 0 bases at V and 5 bases at J; junction bases unmatched: 6. CDR3 length: 14 amino acids. Germline V CDR1 and CDR2: GTSNPN, SVGIG (reference sequence). DNA for the CDR3: TGTGCCTGGAGTGTTCAGGGGGCGACCCACGAGCAGTACTTC. Residues: CAWSVQGATHEQYF. The whole variable domain, filled in from reference TRBV30 and TRBJ2-7, reads SQTIHQWPATLVQPVGSPLSLECTVEGTSNPNLYWYRQAAGRGLQLLFYSVGIGQISSEVPQNLSASRPQDRQFILSSKKLLLSDSGFYLCAWSVQGATHEQYFGPGTRLTVT.

This chain joins TRBV4-2 and TRBJ1-5; D is perhaps TRBD1 (5 bases). CDR1 and CDR2 from the germline V gene are LGHNA and YNFKEQ. The CDR3 length is 15 residues. V lost 1 base and J 6 bases, leaving 13 bases between the germline ends. DNA for the CDR3: TGTGCCAGCAGCCAAGCGGGGGATTCAGGTCAGCCCCAGCATTTT. The encoded protein is CASSQAGDSGQPQHF.

This rearrangement joins TRBV7-2 to TRBJ1-5; D is unclear. There are 15 residues in the CDR3. Germline CDR1 reads SGHTA; CDR2 reads FQGNSA. V lost 2 bases and J 2 bases, leaving 10 bases between the germline ends. The CDR3 reads CASSLYGVGNQPQHF. In nucleotides, the CDR3 is TGTGCCAGCAGCTTATACGGGGTTGGCAATCAGCCCCAGCATTTT.

J is TRBJ2-5 and V is TRBV5-1; the match to TRBD1 covers 7 bases. Unmatched junction bases numbered 8, after V lost 4 bases and J lost 5 bases. Per germline, CDR1 SGHRS and CDR2 YFSETQ. This CDR3 spans 14 amino acids. CDR3 loop: CASSIRDSRETQYF. In DNA, the CDR3 is TGCGCCAGCAGCATCCGGGACAGCCGGGAGACCCAGTACTTC.

This clone was picked up a small number of times. J is TRBJ1-6 and V is TRBV30, with 7 positions matching TRBD1. Trimming cost V 5 bases and J 9 bases; bases outside gene matches: 10. CDR1 and CDR2 from the germline V gene are GTSNPN and SVGIG (reference sequence). The CDR3 has 14 amino acids. CDR3 bases: TGTGCCTGGGGACCGGGACAGCGAGTTTCACCCCTCCACTTT. It is translated as CAWGPGQRVSPLHF.

The V call is TRBV10-3, the J call TRBJ2-3; 11 nucleotides line up with TRBD2. CDR3 length equals 16 residues. Per germline, CDR1 ENHRY and CDR2 SYGVKD. The ends lost 0 bases at V and 7 bases at J; junction bases unmatched: 6. CDR3 coding DNA: TGTGCCATCAGTGAGTCAATAGCGGGGGGGCGGAATACGCAGTATTTT. This translates into CAISESIAGGRNTQYF.

This sequence joins TRBV7-2 and TRBJ2-5, with D unclear. Germline values: CDR1 SGHTA, CDR2 FQGNSA. Trimming took off 1 base at V and 5 bases at J, with 8 bases between the two ends. The CDR3 is made up of 13 amino acids. The CDR3 protein is CASSLDGVETQYF. CDR3 DNA: TGTGCCAGCAGCTTAGACGGTGTGGAGACCCAGTACTTC.

V and J are TRBV3-1 (or the pseudogene TRBV3-2) and TRBJ1-2; D might be TRBD1 (5 bases). Germline CDR1 LGHDT, CDR2 YNNKEL (reference sequence). This CDR3 has 15 residues. The germline V and J ends were trimmed by 3 bases and 5 bases, with 16 bases remaining between them. Here the CDR3 reads CASSQAGRGGYGYTF. The CDR3 DNA is TGTGCCAGCAGCCAGGCAGGCCGGGGGGGGTATGGCTACACCTTC.

In this sample, this clone turned up once. The rearrangement joins TRBV24-1 to TRBJ1-2; possible D gene TRBD1, 5 bases. V gave up 4 bases and J gave up 8 bases, with 10 bases separating them. Germline CDR1 reads KGHDR; CDR2 reads SFDVKD. This CDR3 contains 12 residues. CDR3 residues: CATSDVRGGYTF. The CDR3 bases are TGTGCCACCAGTGACGTTAGGGGCGGCTACACCTTC.

This chain connects TRBV27 to TRBJ1-5, with 9 bases lining up with TRBD1. Germline CDR1 reads MNHEY; CDR2 reads SMNVEV (reference sequence). The CDR3 covers 14 residues. With V trimmed by 6 bases and J by 6 bases, 6 bases remained unmatched. The CDR3 DNA follows: TGTGCCAGCAGCTCGGACAGGGGAGGTCAGCCCCAGCATTTT. Translated, it gives CASSSDRGGQPQHF.

The chain has TRBV12-5 and TRBJ1-4; TRBD1 might be the D (5 bases). CDR3 size: 15 residues. The V gene's germline CDR1 is LGHNT and CDR2 FRNRAP. V was clipped by 4 bases and J by 14 bases, with 23 bases between them. CDR3 DNA sequence: TGTGCTAGTGGTTGGGAGACAGTTTCCCACGGGAGGCTGTTTTTT. It specifies CASGWETVSHGRLFF.

The rearrangement joins TRBV5-4 to TRBJ2-4, with D possibly matching TRBD1 (7 bases). CDR1 is SGHNT, CDR2 YYREEE, per germline (reference sequence). The CDR3 runs to 14 residues. The germline V and J ends were trimmed by 4 bases and 8 bases, with 16 bases remaining between them. CDR3 loop: CASSQRGRGDIQYF. The CDR3 region has the DNA TGTGCCAGCAGCCAGAGGGGGCGCGGGGACATTCAGTACTTC.

The gene calls are TRBV11-2 and TRBJ2-4; D is unresolved. This CDR3 has 15 amino acids. Germline CDR1 is SGHAT and CDR2 is FQNNGV. V was pared by 1 base and J by 4 bases, with 11 bases between. The CDR3 DNA reads TGTGCCAGCAGCTTAGGTGGTCTAGATAAAAACATTCAGTACTTC. This codes for CASSLGGLDKNIQYF.

The chain is built from TRBV29-1 and TRBJ1-1; a weak D match, TRBD1 (5 bases). The V gene's germline CDR1 is SQVTM and CDR2 ANQGSEA. V lost 2 bases, J lost 7 bases, and 14 bases lay in between. This CDR3 has 13 residues. Here the CDR3 reads CSVEFGGRGEAFF. The DNA of the CDR3 is TGCAGCGTTGAATTCGGGGGTAGAGGTGAAGCTTTCTTT.

The chain joins TRBV28 to TRBJ1-3; TRBD1 is a possible D gene (5 bases). CDR1 is MDHEN, CDR2 SYDVKM, per germline. The V and J ends lost 7 bases and 2 bases respectively, with 12 bases between them. The CDR3 length is 14 residues. The CDR3 loop reads CASTPRAAGNTIYF. CDR3 bases: TGTGCCAGCACCCCCAGGGCGGCTGGAAACACCATATATTTT.

This clone was found once. V is TRBV6-2 or TRBV6-3 and J is TRBJ2-7; 11 bases align to TRBD1. The germline CDR1 and CDR2 sequences are MNHEY and SVGEGT. The trim removed 6 bases at V and 3 bases at J, leaving 4 bases unmatched. There are 14 residues in the CDR3. CDR3 in amino acids: CASSGGTGGYEQYF. The CDR3 DNA is TGTGCCAGCAGCGGAGGGACAGGGGGCTACGAGCAGTACTTC.

This clone was observed once. The chain carries TRBV9 and TRBJ2-1, with TRBD2 as a possible D gene (5 bases). The CDR3 consists of 14 residues. Trimming shortened V by 0 bases and J by 4 bases, and 8 bases separated the two germline ends. Germline V gives CDR1 SGDLS, CDR2 YYNGEE. The CDR3 loop is CASSVGLAYNEQFF. The CDR3 bases are TGTGCCAGCAGCGTAGGGCTAGCTTACAATGAGCAGTTCTTC.

The gene calls are TRBV19 and TRBJ1-1, with 9 bases aligning to TRBD1. Per the germline V gene, CDR1 is LNHDA and CDR2 is SQIVND (reference sequence). J gave up 8 bases and V 5 bases, and 6 bases lay outside the gene matches. The CDR3 totals 13 residues. CDR3 nucleotides: TGTGCCAGTAGTGCACGACAGGGGGTGGAAGCTTTCTTT. Protein sequence: CASSARQGVEAFF.

The gene calls are TRBV6-1 and TRBJ1-5; D perhaps matches TRBD1 (6 bases). The germline V and J ends were trimmed by 3 bases and 2 bases, with 17 bases remaining between them. CDR1 and CDR2 (germline): MNHNS, SASEGT. This CDR3 is 17 amino acids long. CDR3 sequence (DNA): TGTGCCAGCAGTGACCGTGGCAGGGGCGGTGGCAATCAGCCCCAGCATTTT. Protein: CASSDRGRGGGNQPQHF.

The chain has TRBV19 and TRBJ1-2, with D unresolved. There are 14 residues in the CDR3. V was pared by 11 bases and J by 2 bases, with 18 bases between. In germline, CDR1 is LNHDA, CDR2 SQIVND (reference sequence). The chain's CDR3 is CASRGTERNYGYTF. The CDR3 DNA sequence: TGTGCCTCAAGAGGCACGGAGCGCAACTATGGCTACACCTTC.

The chain links TRBV27 to TRBJ1-1, with 10 bases fitting TRBD1. V lost 7 bases and J lost 3; bases outside the gene matches: 8. CDR3 size: 15 residues. CDR1 is MNHEY and CDR2 is SMNVEV in the germline V gene (reference sequence). As DNA, the CDR3 is TGTGCCAGCACCAGGACCGGGACAGGGGACACTGAAGCTTTCTTT. Encoded protein: CASTRTGTGDTEAFF.

The table lists this clone with a few counts. V and J are TRBV4-3 and TRBJ1-5; possibly TRBD1 for D (5 bases). Germline V gene lookup returns CDR1 LGHNA and CDR2 YSLEER. This CDR3 has 16 amino acids. With 0 bases removed from V and 5 bases from J, the gap between germline ends came to 14 bases. The CDR3 DNA is TGCGCCAGCAGCCAAGAATATGGGCAGGGATATCAGCCCCAGCATTTT. Translating gives CASSQEYGQGYQPQHF.

V gene TRBV3-1 (or the pseudogene TRBV3-2) combines with J gene TRBJ1-2; possibly TRBD1 for D (6 bases). The CDR3 runs 15 residues. Germline lookup yields CDR1 LGHDT and CDR2 YNNKEL (reference sequence). Deletions cut 0 bases from V and 8 bases from J, with 16 bases between. The CDR3 coding sequence is TGTGCCAGCAGCCAAGATTGGGGGGGCTTAGCGGGCTACACCTTC. Its translation is CASSQDWGGLAGYTF.